The next 11 T cell receptor beta chains were all read from a single sample in a study of T cells in Graves' hyperthyroidism and ophthalmopathy. Amplification yielded TCR beta CDR3 regions, with RNA transcripts as the source. With the HTBI primer set, the TCR CDR3 went through a first round of RT-PCR. TCRdb redid the calling of the multiplex PCR reads with MiXCR, one entry per CDR3 protein. Of around 620,000 distinct CDR3 sequences in the sample, under 20% were seen once. Sequencing was performed on blood. These receptors all come from a woman aged 25 to 45 with Graves' hyperthyroidism.

This clonotype was picked up many times. J is TRBJ1-2 and V is TRBV20-1; weak D call: TRBD1 (6 bases). CDR1 and CDR2 from the germline V gene are DFQATT and SNEGSKA (reference sequence). The CDR3 consists of 15 residues. Trimming took off 0 bases at V and 3 bases at J, with 14 bases between the two ends. CDR3 nucleotides: TGCAGTGCTAGAGATTTACAGGGCGGGGACTATGGCTACACCTTC. This encodes CSARDLQGGDYGYTF.

The chain couples TRBV15 to TRBJ1-5; 9 bases line up with TRBD1. CDR1 is LNHNV, CDR2 YYDKDF, per germline (reference sequence). V was pared by 3 bases and J by 5 bases, with 11 bases of the junction left unmatched. The CDR3 sequence is 17 residues long. The CDR3 sequence is CATSRGTGTGWDQPQHF. The CDR3 DNA follows: TGTGCCACCAGCAGGGGTACCGGGACAGGGTGGGATCAGCCCCAGCATTTT.

In this sample, this clonotype turned up many times. V gene TRBV28 combines with J gene TRBJ2-7, with D possibly being TRBD2 (6 bases). The CDR3 is 13 residues long. V was clipped by 3 bases and J by 6 bases, with 12 bases between them. CDR1 MDHEN and CDR2 SYDVKM come from the germline V gene. CDR3 coding DNA: TGTGCCAGCAGTTTGGGGACTCCCCGCGAGCAGTACTTC. Protein sequence: CASSLGTPREQYF.

Note on this clonotype: This may be a read error: a much more frequent sequence differs by one nucleotide. The conserved final phenylalanine or tryptophan is absent from the CDR3, which likely points to a read error. This chain links TRBV20-1 with TRBJ2-3, with D tentatively TRBD2 (5 bases). Germline assignment: CDR1 DFQATT and CDR2 SNEGSKA (reference sequence). V was cut by 0 bases and J by 0 bases, with 7 bases left in between. The CDR3 contains 14 residues. This CDR3 reads CSARDRLSTDTQYL. In DNA form, the CDR3 reads TGCAGTGCTAGAGATCGACTAAGCACAGATACGCAGTATCTT.

In this sample, this clonotype turned up a few times. The V gene is TRBV9, the J gene TRBJ2-1; possibly TRBD2 for D (7 bases). This CDR3 contains 14 residues. Trimming shortened V by 2 bases and J by 7 bases, and 13 bases separated the two germline ends. The germline V gene encodes CDR1 SGDLS and CDR2 YYNGEE. CDR3 nucleotides: TGTGCCAGCAGCGTGAGGGGGAGGGTTAATGAGCAGTTCTTC. The encoded protein is CASSVRGRVNEQFF.

This clonotype showed up many times. The gene calls are TRBV12-3 or TRBV12-4 and TRBJ2-1; TRBD2 matches at 11 bases. V shed 7 bases and J 3 bases; nucleotides not matched to a gene: 5. The CDR3 runs to 15 residues. The CDR3 nucleotides read TGTGCCAGCATTAGCGGGAGGGCCTTCTACAATGAGCAGTTCTTC. Its translation: CASISGRAFYNEQFF.

As regards this clonotype: A junction end diverges from the germline sequence, so it may reflect a read error. The chain uses TRBV9 and TRBJ2-1, with TRBD2 as a possible D gene (5 bases). CDR1 is SGDLS, CDR2 YYNGEE, per germline. There are 15 residues in the CDR3. The CDR3 coding sequence is TGTGCCAGCAGCGTAGGCGCTAGCTCCTACAATGAGCAGCTCTTC. Protein: CASSVGASSYNEQLF.

V is TRBV2 and J is TRBJ1-6; D not resolved. V was pared by 5 bases and J by 7 bases, with 15 bases between. In germline, CDR1 is SNHLY, CDR2 FYNNEI. This CDR3 region has 15 residues. CDR3 bases: TGTGCCAGCAGTCGGGAAGGTTCGGGGAATTCACCCCTCCACTTT. Protein: CASSREGSGNSPLHF.

This clonotype has ten or more counts. The V call is TRBV24-1, the J call TRBJ1-2; the match to TRBD1 covers 12 bases. This CDR3 is 16 amino acids long. The germline V gene encodes CDR1 KGHDR and CDR2 SFDVKD. V dropped 4 bases and J dropped 6; count of bases not matched to a gene: 8. The CDR3 sequence is CATSDTTGTGGDGYTF. CDR3 nucleotides: TGTGCCACCAGTGACACAACCGGGACAGGGGGCGATGGCTACACCTTC.

V usage is TRBV19 and J usage is TRBJ2-3, with TRBD1 identical over 7 bases. Per germline, CDR1 LNHDA and CDR2 SQIVND (reference sequence). This CDR3 spans 14 amino acids. V dropped 3 bases and J dropped 7; count of bases not matched to a gene: 7. This CDR3 is CASSISQGRNTQYF. The DNA for the CDR3 is TGTGCCAGTAGTATCTCACAGGGGCGAAATACGCAGTATTTT.

This chain joins TRBV20-1 and TRBJ1-2, with 7 nucleotides matching TRBD1. Looked up from germline, CDR1 is DFQATT and CDR2 is SNEGSKA (reference sequence). J was trimmed by 8 bases and V by 1 base; bases with no gene match: 7. This CDR3 region has 13 residues. This CDR3 reads CSARGWTGQGYTF. The DNA for the CDR3 is TGCAGTGCTAGAGGGTGGACAGGACAAGGCTACACCTTC.